This T cell receptor beta chain was identified in a study of identical twins. The CDR3 has 16 amino acids. CDR1 and CDR2 from the germline V gene are SNHLY and FYNNEI. Points on this clonotype: Its specificity is unknown. Relative to the germline gene, one junction end is altered; a read error may explain this.

TCRdb recomputed calls from the 5' RACE reads with MiXCR, one row per CDR3 protein. The repertoire consists of 350,000 to 600,000 distinct CDR3 sequences, with 12% to 15% occurring once and the leading ten covering around 0.48%. Study-level findings and limits: Part of the zero-insertion signal could reflect confounding by invariant MAIT and iNKT cells. Instead of following the same donors, the conclusions were based on cross-sectional statistical analysis. Excess sharing between twins was weaker in beta out-of-frame sequences.

The same sample was also used in a study of yellow fever vaccine responses in identical twins.

The source material was CD4+ T cells sorted from blood. This clonotype originated in a woman in her late teens or twenties in good health. This sequence joins TRBV2 and TRBJ2-1, with TRBD2 identical over 11 bases. As DNA, the CDR3 is TGTGCCAGCAGCCCTCCGGGACTAGCGGCTCCCAATGAGCAGTTTTTC. Its protein product is CASSPPGLAAPNEQFF.